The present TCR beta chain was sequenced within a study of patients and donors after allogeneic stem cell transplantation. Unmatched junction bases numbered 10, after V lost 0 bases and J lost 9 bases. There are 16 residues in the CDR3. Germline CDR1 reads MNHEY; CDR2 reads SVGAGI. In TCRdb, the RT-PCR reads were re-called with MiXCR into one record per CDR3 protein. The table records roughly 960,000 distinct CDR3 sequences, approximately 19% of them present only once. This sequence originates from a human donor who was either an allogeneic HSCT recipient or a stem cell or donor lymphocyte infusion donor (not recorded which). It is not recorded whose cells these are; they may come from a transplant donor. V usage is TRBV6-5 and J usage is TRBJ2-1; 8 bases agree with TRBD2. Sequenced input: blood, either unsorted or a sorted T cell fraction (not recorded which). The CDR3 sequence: CASSYSKGLAGFEQFF. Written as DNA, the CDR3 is TGTGCCAGCAGTTACTCGAAGGGGCTAGCGGGCTTTGAGCAGTTCTTC.